Detailed here is one T cell receptor (beta chain). These data originate in a study of shared clonotypes between healthy human individuals. Study as a whole: Three men and a couple of women, aged 18 to 49, were donors.

Method: immunoSEQ multiplex PCR; TCRdb's copy keeps in-frame clones and lacks some. The sample has approximately 1,000,000 clones; approximately 78% are singletons. The receptor comes from a man aged 18-30 years in good health. Some clones in this sample may be carry-over from other donors' samples. The sample consisted of memory CD4+ T cells from PBMCs. As for subset: CD45RA-negative fraction.

The CDR3 sequence is CASSPRTSGNRDEQFF. As DNA, the CDR3 is TGTGCCAGCAGCCCCCGGACTAGCGGGAATCGGGATGAGCAGTTCTTC. This rearrangement joins TRBV4-2 to TRBJ2-1; 12 positions match TRBD2. Germline V gene data show CDR1 as LGHNA and CDR2 as YNFKEQ. V lost 4 bases to trimming and J lost 8 bases; unmatched junction nucleotides: 9. There are 16 residues in the CDR3.